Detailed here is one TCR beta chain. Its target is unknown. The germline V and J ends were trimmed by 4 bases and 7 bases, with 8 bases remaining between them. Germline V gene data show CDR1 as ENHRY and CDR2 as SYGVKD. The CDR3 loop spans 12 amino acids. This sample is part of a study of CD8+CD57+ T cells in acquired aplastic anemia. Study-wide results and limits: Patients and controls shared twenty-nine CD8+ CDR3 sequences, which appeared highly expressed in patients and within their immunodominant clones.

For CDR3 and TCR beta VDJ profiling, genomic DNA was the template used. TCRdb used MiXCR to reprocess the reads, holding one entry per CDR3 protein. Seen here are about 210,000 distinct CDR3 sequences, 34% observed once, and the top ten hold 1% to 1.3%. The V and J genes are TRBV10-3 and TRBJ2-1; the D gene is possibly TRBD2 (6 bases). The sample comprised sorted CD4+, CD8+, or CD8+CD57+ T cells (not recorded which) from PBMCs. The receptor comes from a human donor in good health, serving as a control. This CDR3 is CAISGEDNEQFF. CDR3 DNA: TGTGCCATCAGTGGGGAGGATAATGAGCAGTTCTTC.